These 24 T cell receptor beta chains were sequenced from one sample in a study of radiotherapy plus CTLA-4 blockade in lung cancer. Here immunoSEQ multiplex PCR was the method, and the copy in TCRdb shows in-frame clones only, minus some. The table includes around 110,000 clones, more than 65% detected once. Sequencing used peripheral blood, obtained from a patient treated with radiotherapy plus ipilimumab. Receptors originate from a human donor with non-small cell lung cancer that progressed on radiotherapy plus ipilimumab. Some clones in this sample may be carry-over from other donors' samples.

This chain links TRBV5-1 with TRBJ2-3; TRBD1 agrees at 7 bases. Germline CDR1 and CDR2: SGHRS and YFSETQ. V shed 0 bases and J 1 base; nucleotides not matched to a gene: 2. The CDR3 is 15 residues long. CDR3 amino acids: CASSLGQGGTDTQYF. CDR3 coding DNA: TGCGCCAGCAGCTTGGGACAGGGCGGCACAGATACGCAGTATTTT.

This clone occurred a few times. The chain couples TRBV6-5 to TRBJ2-7, with 7 positions matching TRBD1. Trimming removed 10 bases from V and 3 bases from J; junction bases left unmatched: 9. The CDR3 has 13 amino acids. The germline V gene encodes CDR1 MNHEY and CDR2 SVGAGI. DNA of the CDR3: TGTGCCACCATGACAGGGAATGGCTACGAGCAGTACTTC. Amino acid sequence: CATMTGNGYEQYF.

The chain links TRBV10-1 to TRBJ2-3, with 8 bases aligning to TRBD2. Germline-derived CDR1 and CDR2 are WNHNN and SYGVQD (reference sequence). The CDR3 sequence is 16 residues long. Trimming at V came to 8 bases and at J to 3 bases, leaving 13 bases not matched to a gene. The CDR3 sequence: CASPLWGAGDTDTQYF. CDR3 DNA sequence: TGCGCCAGCCCCCTTTGGGGAGCGGGGGATACAGATACGCAGTATTTT.

The chain is built from TRBV18 and TRBJ2-5; D is uncertain. CDR3 size: 15 residues. CDR1 KGHSH and CDR2 LQKENI come from the germline V gene. The V end was cut by 1 base, the J end by 2 bases, with 11 bases between. The CDR3 DNA reads TGTGCCAGCTCACCACGAAGGGCTGTACAAGAGACCCAGTACTTC. This gives the protein CASSPRRAVQETQYF.

V and J are TRBV7-3 and TRBJ1-3; weak D call: TRBD1 (6 bases). The V gene lost 4 bases and the J gene lost 2 bases, with 12 bases spanning the gap. The CDR3 contains 15 residues. Per germline, CDR1 SGHTA and CDR2 FQGTGA. The CDR3 nucleotides are TGTGCCAGCAGCTCCCTAGGGGGGACTGGAAACACCATATATTTT. It specifies CASSSLGGTGNTIYF.

The rearrangement links TRBV25-1 to TRBJ1-5; a weak D match, TRBD1 (5 bases). V lost 9 bases, J lost 1 base, and 13 bases lay in between. Germline V CDR1 and CDR2: MGHDK, SYGVNS. CDR3 length equals 14 residues. CDR3 loop: CARTSGGSNQPQHF. The CDR3 DNA sequence: TGTGCCAGGACCTCGGGGGGAAGCAATCAGCCCCAGCATTTT.

The chain carries TRBV6-4 and TRBJ1-1, with TRBD1 as a possible D gene (5 bases). This CDR3 has 15 amino acids. The germline V gene has CDR1 MRHNA and CDR2 SNTAGT. The V and J ends lost 3 bases and 5 bases respectively, with 16 bases between them. CDR3 amino acids: CASSESFTGGTEAFF. The DNA of the CDR3 is TGTGCCAGCAGTGAATCGTTTACGGGGGGGACTGAAGCTTTCTTT.

The chain carries TRBV7-3 and TRBJ1-6, with D uncertain. V was pared by 2 bases and J by 9 bases, with 11 bases between. This CDR3 region has 14 residues. CDR1 SGHTA and CDR2 FQGTGA come from the germline V gene. The DNA for the CDR3 is TGTGCCAGCAGCTTAGCCCACTGGGGTTCACCCCTCCACTTT. Translating it yields CASSLAHWGSPLHF.

The V call is TRBV6-1, the J call TRBJ2-7, with D perhaps given as TRBD1 or TRBD2 (5 bases each). The CDR3 extends over 16 amino acids. The germline CDR1 and CDR2 sequences are MNHNS and SASEGT. Trimming left V 2 bases short and J 4 bases short, with 18 bases between. The CDR3 here is CASSEIGWGRPYEQYF. CDR3 bases: TGTGCCAGCAGTGAAATCGGGTGGGGACGGCCTTACGAGCAGTACTTC.

V is TRBV7-6 and J is TRBJ1-6, with D hard to call. Germline CDR1 SGHVS, CDR2 FNYEAQ. The length of the CDR3 is 14 residues. V was clipped by 8 bases and J by 10 bases, with 18 bases between them. The CDR3 DNA sequence: TGTGCCAGCGCGGACTCCCCCCGACTGTCACCCCTCCACTTT. Translating gives CASADSPRLSPLHF.

J is TRBJ1-2 and V is TRBV11-1; D remains unclear. Per the germline V gene, CDR1 is SGHAT and CDR2 is FQDESV (reference sequence). This CDR3 comprises 15 residues. V lost 0 bases to trimming and J lost 6 bases, with 14 bases between them. CDR3 sequence reads: CASSLAGPTLDGYTF. CDR3 nucleotide sequence: TGTGCCAGCAGCTTAGCAGGACCGACGTTAGATGGCTACACCTTC.

The chain links TRBV18 to TRBJ1-6, with unresolved D. CDR3 length: 15 amino acids. Germline V lookup: CDR1 KGHSH, CDR2 LQKENI. Trimming pared 1 base from V and 7 bases from J, leaving 11 bases between. For the CDR3, the DNA is TGTGCCAGCTCACCACAATCAACCCCAAATTCACCCCTCCACTTT. The encoded protein is CASSPQSTPNSPLHF.

This chain uses TRBV7-6 with TRBJ1-1; 7 bases are a match to TRBD1. The CDR3 covers 19 residues. The V gene's germline CDR1 is SGHVS and CDR2 FNYEAQ. Trimming removed 0 bases from V and 4 bases from J; junction bases left unmatched: 17. The CDR3 nucleotides read TGTGCCAGCAGCTTAGCTAGACCCGGGACAGAGATATGGGGCACTGAAGCTTTCTTT. Translated, it gives CASSLARPGTEIWGTEAFF. Full variable domain (outside the CDR3, taken from reference TRBV7-6 and TRBJ1-1): GAGVSQSPRYKVTKRGQDVALRCDPISGHVSLYWYRQALGQGPEFLTYFNYEAQQDKSGLPNDRFSAERPEGSISTLTIQRTEQRDSAMYRCASSLARPGTEIWGTEAFFGQGTRLTVV.

The sample holds one count of this clone. J is TRBJ2-2 and V is TRBV7-3, with unresolved D. Germline assignment: CDR1 SGHTA and CDR2 FQGTGA. The CDR3 consists of 12 residues. Trimming removed 4 bases from V and 5 bases from J, with 5 bases in between. CDR3 bases: TGTGCCAGCAGCTCCCCGACCGGGGAGCTGTTTTTT. It specifies CASSSPTGELFF.

The genes are TRBV9 and TRBJ1-6; TRBD1 might be the D (5 bases). The CDR3 extends over 14 amino acids. The germline CDR1 and CDR2 sequences are SGDLS and YYNGEE. V shed 0 bases and J shed 7 bases, with 8 bases lying between them. The DNA of the CDR3 is TGTGCCAGCAGCGTAGTAGGGGTGAATTCACCCCTCCACTTT. Protein product: CASSVVGVNSPLHF.

The chain carries TRBV4-3 and TRBJ2-1; TRBD1 agrees at 9 bases. The V gene end was trimmed by 2 bases and the J gene end by 8 bases; junction bases not matched to a gene: 13. This CDR3 contains 17 residues. Germline-derived CDR1 and CDR2 are LGHNA and YSLEER. The CDR3 here is CASSQNGRDRGFHEQFF. DNA of the CDR3: TGCGCCAGCAGCCAAAACGGTCGAGACAGGGGGTTTCATGAGCAGTTCTTC.

The rearrangement uses TRBV30 and TRBJ1-5; tentative D call: TRBD1 (6 bases). CDR1 is GTSNPN and CDR2 is SVGIG in the germline V gene (reference sequence). The ends were cut back, 0 bases at V and 4 bases at J, with 10 bases in the middle. The CDR3 is 14 amino acids. Here the CDR3 reads CAWSVLRGNQPQHF. The DNA for the CDR3 is TGTGCCTGGAGTGTACTTAGGGGGAATCAGCCCCAGCATTTT.

The CDR3 DNA follows: TGTGCCATCAGTGCCACCGGGACTAGCCGAAGGTCCTACAATGAGCAGTTCTTC. It is translated as CAISATGTSRRSYNEQFF. This chain joins TRBV10-3 and TRBJ2-1; 9 nucleotides agree with TRBD2. Germline assignment: CDR1 ENHRY and CDR2 SYGVKD. Germline trimming cut 4 bases from V and 1 base from J; bases unmatched to any gene: 11. The CDR3 contains 18 residues.

The gene calls are TRBV5-1 and TRBJ2-7; 9 positions agree with TRBD1. Per germline, CDR1 SGHRS and CDR2 YFSETQ. CDR3 length: 14 residues. V was pared by 4 bases and J by 6 bases, with 8 bases of the junction left unmatched. CDR3 amino acids: CASSPDRGTIEQYF. The DNA for the CDR3 is TGCGCCAGCAGCCCGGACAGGGGAACTATCGAGCAGTACTTC.

The V call is TRBV7-9, the J call TRBJ2-1; D could derive from TRBD1 or TRBD2 (5 bases each). The CDR3 is 16 amino acids. Trimming removed 1 base from V and 8 bases from J, with 18 bases in between. Per the germline V gene, CDR1 is SEHNR and CDR2 is FQNEAQ (reference sequence). The CDR3 spells CASSLESGGLGYEQFF. CDR3 sequence (DNA): TGTGCCAGCAGCTTAGAGTCTGGGGGTCTCGGGTATGAGCAGTTCTTC.

The chain is built from TRBV6-1 and TRBJ1-5; possible D gene TRBD1, 6 bases. Germline lookup yields CDR1 MNHNS and CDR2 SASEGT. The CDR3 has 14 residues. Trimming left V 4 bases short and J 7 bases short, with 14 bases between. Here the CDR3 reads CASSAGGPGQPQHF. The CDR3 nucleotides are TGTGCCAGCAGTGCCGGGGGGCCGGGGCAGCCCCAGCATTTT.

This clone was found once. The chain is built from TRBV20-1 and TRBJ1-2; the D is unclear. V was cut by 3 bases and J by 2 bases, with 4 bases left in between. Germline-derived CDR1 and CDR2 are DFQATT and SNEGSKA (reference sequence). This CDR3 has 11 amino acids. CDR3 in DNA: TGCAGTGCTAGTACCAACTATGGCTACACCTTC. Residues: CSASTNYGYTF.

The chain carries TRBV11-2 and TRBJ2-3; D call uncertain. Germline V gene lookup returns CDR1 SGHAT and CDR2 FQNNGV. V shed 3 bases and J shed 6 bases, with 7 bases lying between them. This CDR3 comprises 12 residues. The CDR3 DNA sequence: TGTGCCAGCAGCTTGGTAACGGATACGCAGTATTTT. Translated: CASSLVTDTQYF.

The chain combines TRBV6-5 with TRBJ2-7; no definite D call. The ends were cut back, 0 bases at V and 2 bases at J, with 11 bases in the middle. The CDR3 has 15 amino acids. The germline gives CDR1 MNHEY, CDR2 SVGAGI. The CDR3 sequence is CASSYSRQPPYEQYF. Written as DNA, the CDR3 is TGTGCCAGCAGTTACTCTAGGCAACCACCCTACGAGCAGTACTTC.